The 23 T cell receptor beta chains below all came from one sample that was sequenced in a study of early T cells in non-severe SARS-CoV-2 infection. One entry per CDR3 protein results from TCRdb running MiXCR on the 5' RACE reads. The sample has 87,000 or so distinct CDR3 sequences; about 12% are singletons. The sequenced sample was whole blood. The receptor source for this set is an adult who was a healthcare worker with PCR-confirmed SARS-CoV-2 infection or an uninfected control (not recorded which).

This clonotype was detected many times. The chain couples TRBV27 to TRBJ2-3; D is undetermined. Germline loops: CDR1 MNHEY, CDR2 SMNVEV (reference sequence). V was pared by 4 bases and J by 0 bases, with 11 bases between. CDR3 length: 15 residues. CDR3 region: CASSSPGRSTDTQYF. CDR3 in DNA: TGTGCCAGCAGTTCTCCCGGCCGGAGCACAGATACGCAGTATTTT.

This clonotype was seen only a few times. V and J are TRBV5-1 and TRBJ2-3, with TRBD1 identical over 7 bases. This CDR3 comprises 14 residues. Germline V gives CDR1 SGHRS, CDR2 YFSETQ. The J segment lost 0 bases and the V segment lost 3 bases, leaving 1 base of the junction unmatched. CDR3 DNA: TGCGCCAGCAGCTGGGACAGTAGCACAGATACGCAGTATTTT. Translation: CASSWDSSTDTQYF. The entire variable domain, with the rest obtained from reference TRBV5-1 and TRBJ2-3, is as follows: KAGVTQTPRYLIKTRGQQVTLSCSPISGHRSVSWYQQTPGQGLQFLFEYFSETQRNKGNFPGRFSGRQFSNSRSEMNVSTLELGDSALYLCASSWDSSTDTQYFGPGTRLTVL.

This clonotype was recorded at least ten times. The chain couples TRBV12-3 or TRBV12-4 to TRBJ1-2; 9 bases fit TRBD1. V was clipped by 6 bases and J by 8 bases; unmatched bases: 7. The CDR3 is 13 amino acids. The DNA for the CDR3 is TGTGCCAGCAGGTCTACAGGGGGCGGAGGCTACACCTTC. It is translated as CASRSTGGGGYTF.

The rearrangement joins TRBV4-1 to TRBJ2-1, with D possibly called TRBD1 or TRBD2 (5 bases each). Trimming stripped 2 bases from V and 2 bases from J, with 16 bases between. The CDR3 contains 17 residues. Germline CDR1 reads MGHRA; CDR2 reads YSYEKL. CDR3 loop: CASSQIRGRRTYNEQFF. For the CDR3, the DNA is TGCGCCAGCAGCCAAATCCGGGGCCGCCGTACCTACAATGAGCAGTTCTTC.

The chain joins TRBV11-2 to TRBJ2-7, with D possibly TRBD2 on 6 matching bases. Per germline, CDR1 SGHAT and CDR2 FQNNGV. V lost 5 bases and J 3 bases, leaving 23 bases between the germline ends. The CDR3 length is 17 residues. CDR3 loop: CASSERRAAYSLYEQYF. CDR3 DNA: TGTGCCAGCAGCGAGAGGAGGGCCGCTTATAGTCTCTACGAGCAGTACTTC.

The chain links TRBV7-9 to TRBJ2-3; 12 bases match TRBD2. Germline-derived CDR1 and CDR2 are SEHNR and FQNEAQ (reference sequence). The V gene end was trimmed by 4 bases and the J gene end by 2 bases; junction bases not matched to a gene: 1. CDR3 size: 15 residues. CDR3 amino acids: CASSSSGRVTDTQYF. CDR3 in DNA: TGTGCCAGCAGCTCTAGCGGGAGGGTCACAGATACGCAGTATTTT.

This chain links TRBV10-3 with TRBJ2-7; TRBD2 matches at 7 bases. Trimming cost V 6 bases and J 2 bases; bases outside gene matches: 7. CDR3 length equals 14 residues. From germline, CDR1 is ENHRY and CDR2 SYGVKD. DNA of the CDR3: TGTGCCATCAGCCTACTAGCGACCGCCTACGAGCAGTACTTC. The encoded protein is CAISLLATAYEQYF.

This clonotype was recorded many times. The V and J genes are TRBV9 and TRBJ2-7; possible D gene TRBD2, 5 bases. This CDR3 is 14 amino acids long. V shed 4 bases and J shed 2 bases, with 13 bases lying between them. CDR1 and CDR2 (germline): SGDLS, YYNGEE. CDR3 coding DNA: TGTGCCAGCAGCCTAGTCGAGGGCCCCTACGAGCAGTACTTC. Translation: CASSLVEGPYEQYF.

J is TRBJ2-3 and V is TRBV27; no firm D call. Germline-derived CDR1 and CDR2 are MNHEY and SMNVEV (reference sequence). This CDR3 spans 14 amino acids. Trimming removed 6 bases at V and 4 bases at J, with 14 bases between. Here the CDR3 reads CASSPRDFSDTQYF. The CDR3 coding sequence is TGTGCCAGCAGCCCTAGAGATTTCTCAGATACGCAGTATTTT.

V gene TRBV10-3 combines with J gene TRBJ2-1; 7 bases align to TRBD1. This CDR3 is built from 15 residues. V lost 3 bases to trimming and J lost 4 bases; unmatched junction nucleotides: 6. The germline V gene has CDR1 ENHRY and CDR2 SYGVKD. CDR3 DNA sequence: TGTGCCATCAGTGATAACCGGGACAGTTACAATGAGCAGTTCTTC. Its translation: CAISDNRDSYNEQFF.

J is TRBJ1-4 and V is TRBV14, with D unclear. Trimming removed 0 bases from V and 7 bases from J, with 15 bases in between. The germline gives CDR1 SGHDN, CDR2 FVKESK. The CDR3 runs 16 residues. CDR3 nucleotide sequence: TGTGCCAGCAGCCAAGACTTCGCCAGGCCTGGTGAAAAACTGTTTTTT. It yields the protein CASSQDFARPGEKLFF.

This clonotype was observed a few times. This chain joins TRBV6-2 or TRBV6-3 and TRBJ1-1; D might be TRBD1 (5 bases). This CDR3 is built from 14 residues. Germline CDR1 MNHEY, CDR2 SVGEGT. Trimming stripped 0 bases from V and 1 base from J, with 6 bases between. The DNA for the CDR3 is TGTGCCAGCAGTTACTCGCAGGGGAACACTGAAGCTTTCTTT. Amino acid sequence: CASSYSQGNTEAFF.

The CDR3 DNA reads as TGTGCCAGCAGTGAATATAGGACAGGGGGCACAGAGACCCAGTACTTC. Its translation: CASSEYRTGGTETQYF. This chain connects TRBV25-1 to TRBJ2-5; 11 bases line up with TRBD1. In germline, CDR1 is MGHDK, CDR2 SYGVNS. The CDR3 is 16 residues long. V shed 0 bases and J 4 bases; nucleotides not matched to a gene: 4.

This chain links TRBV2 with TRBJ1-1; D is undetermined. Germline CDR1 SNHLY, CDR2 FYNNEI. The V gene lost 7 bases and the J gene lost 1 base, with 13 bases spanning the gap. This CDR3 contains 14 residues. CDR3 sequence: CASMQWPSNTEAFF. The CDR3 DNA reads as TGTGCCAGCATGCAATGGCCCTCGAACACTGAAGCTTTCTTT.

This clonotype was seen more than once but under ten times. The V gene is TRBV12-5, the J gene TRBJ1-5; 9 bases line up with TRBD1. The CDR3 length is 18 residues. Germline trimming cut 7 bases from V and 2 bases from J; bases unmatched to any gene: 15. The germline gives CDR1 LGHNT, CDR2 FRNRAP. The chain's CDR3 is CASDRGQGGWGGNQPQHF. The DNA of the CDR3 is TGTGCTAGTGATCGGGGACAGGGAGGATGGGGTGGCAATCAGCCCCAGCATTTT.

In its sample, this clonotype was seen a few times. The chain's CDR3 is CASSSTGGIQETQYF. CDR3 DNA: TGTGCCAGCAGCTCGACCGGGGGGATACAAGAGACCCAGTACTTC. The chain uses TRBV7-9 and TRBJ2-5; 7 nucleotides match TRBD2. Germline assignment: CDR1 SEHNR and CDR2 FQNEAQ (reference sequence). This CDR3 has 15 residues. The V segment lost 4 bases and the J segment 2 bases; nucleotides outside the gene matches: 7.

This clonotype was seen more than once but under ten times. This chain connects TRBV18 to TRBJ1-1; 7 bases agree with TRBD1. The J segment lost 3 bases and the V segment lost 5 bases, leaving 6 bases of the junction unmatched. The germline V gene encodes CDR1 KGHSH and CDR2 LQKENI. The CDR3 has 14 residues. The CDR3 protein is CASSATGWDTEAFF. The CDR3 DNA reads as TGTGCCAGCTCAGCGACAGGGTGGGACACTGAAGCTTTCTTT. Using reference TRBV18 and TRBJ1-1 for the parts outside the CDR3, the full variable domain is NAGVMQNPRHLVRRRGQEARLRCSPMKGHSHVYWYRQLPEEGLKFMVYLQKENIIDESGMPKERFSAEFPKEGPSILRIQQVVRGDSAAYFCASSATGWDTEAFFGQGTRLTVV.

V usage is TRBV4-1 and J usage is TRBJ2-1; 8 bases are shared with TRBD1. The CDR3 consists of 17 residues. The trim removed 0 bases at V and 3 bases at J, leaving 7 bases unmatched. CDR1 and CDR2 from the germline V gene are MGHRA and YSYEKL. The CDR3 spells CASSQDPRQGYYNEQFF. CDR3 in DNA: TGCGCCAGCAGCCAAGATCCCAGACAGGGGTACTACAATGAGCAGTTCTTC.

A few counts support this clonotype. The gene calls are TRBV19 and TRBJ2-1; 11 bases map to TRBD1. Germline CDR1 LNHDA, CDR2 SQIVND (reference sequence). Trimming at V came to 5 bases and at J to 6 bases, leaving 9 bases not matched to a gene. The CDR3 covers 16 residues. The CDR3 nucleotides read TGTGCCAGTAGTTCATTCCGGGACAGGGGGACCAATGAGCAGTTCTTC. This encodes CASSSFRDRGTNEQFF.

This clonotype was detected ten times or more. The V gene is TRBV5-4, the J gene TRBJ1-1; D is possibly TRBD1 (5 bases). The germline CDR1 and CDR2 sequences are SGHNT and YYREEE (reference sequence). The CDR3 totals 15 residues. Between the trimmed V and J ends, which lost 4 bases and 2 bases, there was a span of 15 bases. CDR3 in amino acids: CASSILAGLNTEAFF. Here the CDR3 DNA reads TGTGCCAGCAGCATCCTTGCGGGGCTAAACACTGAAGCTTTCTTT.

As concerns this clonotype: Given a much more abundant clone one base away, this may be a read error. The chain employs TRBV20-1 and TRBJ1-2; D gene ambiguous. CDR3 length: 12 amino acids. Per the germline V gene, CDR1 is DFQATT and CDR2 is SNEGSKA (reference sequence). Here the CDR3 DNA reads TGCAATGCTCTTCGGGATTGGTATGGCTACACCTTC. This sequence encodes CNALRDWYGYTF.

The table lists this clonotype with a count of one. The rearrangement joins TRBV4-3 to TRBJ2-3; TRBD2 matches at 11 bases. V was clipped by 4 bases and J by 5 bases; unmatched bases: 8. CDR1 is LGHNA, CDR2 YSLEER, per germline. The CDR3 runs to 16 residues. The CDR3 loop reads CASSPPLAGGIDTQYF. The CDR3, as DNA: TGCGCCAGCAGCCCTCCTCTAGCGGGAGGAATAGATACGCAGTATTTT.

This clonotype was detected a few times. The J gene is TRBJ1-1, the V gene TRBV5-1; 9 bases are a match to TRBD1. Germline CDR1 reads SGHRS; CDR2 reads YFSETQ. This CDR3 is built from 15 residues. V dropped 3 bases and J dropped 6; count of bases not matched to a gene: 9. As DNA, the CDR3 is TGCGCCAGCAGCTCCGGGGACAGGGTGTCGGCTGAAGCTTTCTTT. Translating it yields CASSSGDRVSAEAFF.